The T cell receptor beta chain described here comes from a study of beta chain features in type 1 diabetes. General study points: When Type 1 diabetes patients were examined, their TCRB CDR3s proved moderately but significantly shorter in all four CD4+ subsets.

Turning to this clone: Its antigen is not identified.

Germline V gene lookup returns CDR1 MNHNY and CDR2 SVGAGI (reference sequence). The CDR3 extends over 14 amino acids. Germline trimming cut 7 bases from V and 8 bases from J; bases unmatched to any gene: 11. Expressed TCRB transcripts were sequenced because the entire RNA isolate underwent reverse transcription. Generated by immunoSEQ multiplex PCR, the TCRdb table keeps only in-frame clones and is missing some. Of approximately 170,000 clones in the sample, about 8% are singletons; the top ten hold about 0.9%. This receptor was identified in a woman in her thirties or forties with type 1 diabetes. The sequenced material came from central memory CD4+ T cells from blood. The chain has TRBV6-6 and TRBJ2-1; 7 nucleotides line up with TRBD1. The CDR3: CASTYETGFDEQFF. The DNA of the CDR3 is TGTGCCAGCACCTACGAGACAGGGTTTGATGAGCAGTTCTTC.